This entry is about one TCR beta chain. The CDR3 runs 12 residues. Trimming removed 1 base at V and 4 bases at J, with 4 bases between. Germline loops: CDR1 SGHNT, CDR2 YENEEA. The entry originates in a study of control samples from healthy donors and cancer patients. Clones were read by immunoSEQ multiplex PCR, and TCRdb kept only the in-frame ones, dropping some. This table has around 100,000 clones, 92% appearing once. The V gene is TRBV11-3, the J gene TRBJ1-1; D is unclear. The TCR was taken from a woman aged 18-35 years in good health. The sample was blood. In DNA, the CDR3 is TGTGCCAGCAGCTTAGTAGGCACTGAAGCTTTCTTT. Translating gives CASSLVGTEAFF.